This entry lists 20 T cell receptor beta chains sequenced from one sample in a study of cytomegalovirus exposure and HLA in healthy donors. With 60 Vbeta and 13 Jbeta primers, the PCR was carried out. Only in-frame clones appear in the TCRdb table, and some are missing; sequencing was by immunoSEQ multiplex PCR. The sample lists some 200,000 clones; approximately 70% were seen once. The material sequenced was PBMCs. These receptor sequences come from a woman in her 30s in good health and CMV-seronegative.

J is TRBJ2-5 and V is TRBV29-1; TRBD1 aligns across 8 bases. Germline loops: CDR1 SQVTM, CDR2 ANQGSEA. The CDR3 has 14 amino acids. After removal of 6 bases from V and 5 bases from J, the junction contained 11 bases not matched to a gene. The CDR3 bases are TGCAGCGTCAACTGGGACAGGTCGGGGGAGACCCAGTACTTC. Encoded protein: CSVNWDRSGETQYF.

V usage is TRBV18 and J usage is TRBJ1-1, with D possibly matching TRBD1 (6 bases). Trimming removed 5 bases at V and 2 bases at J, with 9 bases between. This CDR3 is 13 amino acids long. Looked up from germline, CDR1 is KGHSH and CDR2 is LQKENI. CDR3 loop: CASSADRNTEAFF. DNA for the CDR3: TGTGCCAGCTCAGCGGACAGAAACACTGAAGCTTTCTTT.

There are a few counts of this clone. The chain couples TRBV27 to TRBJ1-2; D not resolved. V dropped 3 bases and J dropped 7 bases, with 12 bases sitting between them. The CDR3 loop spans 13 amino acids. CDR1 is MNHEY and CDR2 is SMNVEV in the germline V gene (reference sequence). DNA for the CDR3: TGTGCCAGCAGTTTTGCCGGGGTAGGTGGCTACACCTTC. Its translation: CASSFAGVGGYTF.

V gene TRBV7-3 combines with J gene TRBJ2-1; TRBD2 agrees at 8 bases. Germline V gene data show CDR1 as SGHTA and CDR2 as FQGTGA. Losses at the gene ends were 3 bases for V and 7 bases for J; bases not matched to a gene: 17. The CDR3 consists of 18 residues. Here the CDR3 DNA reads TGTGCCAGCAGCTTTAATCTTGGGGCGGGGGGTAATACGAATGAGCAGTTCTTC. This translates into CASSFNLGAGGNTNEQFF.

The rearrangement links TRBV9 to TRBJ2-3; D is uncertain. Trimming removed 1 base from V and 0 bases from J, with 6 bases in between. The germline gives CDR1 SGDLS, CDR2 YYNGEE. The CDR3 runs 14 residues. The CDR3 region has the DNA TGTGCCAGCAGCGTAATCGGGAGCACAGATACGCAGTATTTT. Translated: CASSVIGSTDTQYF.

V gene TRBV21-1 combines with J gene TRBJ2-1; whether TRBD2, the table's D call, matches the DNA was not checked. TRBV21-1 constitutes a pseudogene. The CDR3 has 11 residues. The CDR3, as DNA: TGTGCCAGCAGCCCTCACAATGAGCAGTTCTTC. Translated, it gives CASSPHNEQFF.

Only a few counts were recorded for this clone. This chain uses TRBV6-5 with TRBJ2-5; D is possibly TRBD2 (6 bases). The end of the DNA fits TRBJ2-7 better, so the J call may be wrong. Germline lookup yields CDR1 MNHEY and CDR2 SVGAGI. The CDR3 length is 15 residues. For the CDR3, the DNA is TGTGCCAGCAGTTACTCCCGGGGGAAAGCCTACGAGCAGTACTTC. Translation: CASSYSRGKAYEQYF.

The CDR3 loop reads CASRVLAGVYNEQFF. In DNA, the CDR3 is TGTGCCAGCAGGGTACTAGCGGGAGTCTACAATGAGCAGTTCTTC. The genes are TRBV7-8 and TRBJ2-1, with 11 bases fitting TRBD2. CDR3 length: 15 residues. CDR1 is SGHVS and CDR2 is FQNEAQ in the germline V gene. V shed 6 bases and J 3 bases; nucleotides not matched to a gene: 4.

The chain links TRBV5-1 to TRBJ2-5; D is uncertain. The CDR3 extends over 12 amino acids. CDR1 is SGHRS and CDR2 is YFSETQ in the germline V gene. V was shortened by 0 bases and J by 5 bases, with 5 bases between the two germline ends. The CDR3 loop reads CASSLVRETQYF. DNA of the CDR3: TGCGCCAGCAGCTTGGTTCGGGAGACCCAGTACTTC.

The CDR3 loop is CASSFRGQGEEKLFF. The DNA for the CDR3 is TGTGCCAGCAGCTTCCGTGGACAGGGGGAAGAAAAACTGTTTTTT. V and J are TRBV5-5 and TRBJ1-4; 10 nucleotides line up with TRBD1. Germline CDR1 SGHKS, CDR2 YYEKEE (reference sequence). The junction had 6 bases not matched to a gene; V was cut back by 2 bases and J by 8 bases. The CDR3 totals 15 residues. Looking up the rest from reference TRBV5-5 and TRBJ1-4 gives the full variable domain: DAGVTQSPTHLIKTRGQQVTLRCSPISGHKSVSWYQQVLGQGPQFIFQYYEKEERGRGNFPDRFSARQFPNYSSELNVNALLLGDSALYLCASSFRGQGEEKLFFGSGTQLSVL.

This clone was seen once. CDR3: CAWGEAQETQYF. In nucleotides, the CDR3 is TGTGCCTGGGGGGAGGCCCAAGAGACCCAGTACTTC. This chain links TRBV30 with TRBJ2-5; TRBD2 is a possible D gene (6 bases). The CDR3 runs to 12 residues. Trimming left V 5 bases short and J 1 base short, with 8 bases between. From germline, CDR1 is GTSNPN and CDR2 SVGIG (reference sequence).

This clone was counted only a few times. This rearrangement joins TRBV5-8 to TRBJ2-7; D may be TRBD2 (6 bases). Germline lookup yields CDR1 SGHTS and CDR2 YDEGEE. The germline V and J ends were trimmed by 3 bases and 1 base, with 11 bases remaining between them. The CDR3 contains 14 residues. The CDR3 DNA reads TGTGCCAGCAGCTCGGGGGAATGGTCCTACGAGCAGTACTTC. Its translation is CASSSGEWSYEQYF.

This rearrangement joins TRBV7-9 to TRBJ2-2; D is perhaps TRBD1 (6 bases). CDR1 SEHNR and CDR2 FQNEAQ come from the germline V gene (reference sequence). CDR3 length equals 16 residues. Trimming took off 1 base at V and 8 bases at J, with 17 bases between the two ends. DNA of the CDR3: TGTGCCAGCAGCTTAGGGGAAAACCGCGACAGGGGGGAGCTGTTTTTT. Amino acid sequence: CASSLGENRDRGELFF.

This chain uses TRBV5-1 with TRBJ2-5; a weak D match, TRBD1 (5 bases). The J call may be wrong; the DNA end is better matched by TRBJ2-7. The CDR3 extends over 13 amino acids. Germline CDR1 reads SGHRS; CDR2 reads YFSETQ. CDR3 sequence (DNA): TGCGCCAGCAGCACGGACATACCCTACGAGCAGTACTTC. Translation gives CASSTDIPYEQYF.

V usage is TRBV5-4 and J usage is TRBJ2-3; 13 nucleotides agree with TRBD2. The CDR3 has 17 amino acids. V was clipped by 3 bases and J by 2 bases; unmatched bases: 6. The germline CDR1 and CDR2 sequences are SGHNT and YYREEE (reference sequence). The CDR3 spells CASSSGLAGAPTDTQYF. The CDR3 DNA is TGTGCCAGCAGCTCCGGACTAGCGGGGGCCCCCACAGATACGCAGTATTTT.

V and J are TRBV18 and TRBJ1-1; D not certain. Between the trimmed V and J ends, which lost 2 bases and 6 bases, there was a span of 13 bases. CDR1 is KGHSH, CDR2 LQKENI, per germline. CDR3 length: 14 amino acids. The CDR3 sequence: CASSPEGLRPEAFF. The CDR3 DNA is TGTGCCAGCTCACCAGAGGGTTTGCGTCCTGAAGCTTTCTTT.

This clone was recorded a few times. V is TRBV5-1 and J is TRBJ1-1; TRBD1 is a possible D gene (5 bases). Trimming took off 4 bases at V and 10 bases at J, with 20 bases between the two ends. Germline V gives CDR1 SGHRS, CDR2 YFSETQ. The CDR3 extends over 14 amino acids. The CDR3 is CASSPPGGKRGAFF. In DNA, the CDR3 is TGCGCCAGCAGCCCCCCGGGAGGCAAGAGGGGAGCTTTCTTT.

The chain carries TRBV2 and TRBJ1-5, with D unclear. The V and J ends lost 6 bases and 0 bases respectively, with 9 bases between them. The CDR3 loop spans 14 amino acids. CDR1 is SNHLY and CDR2 is FYNNEI in the germline V gene. CDR3 residues: CASSDNFSNQPQHF. CDR3 nucleotides: TGTGCCAGCAGCGACAACTTTAGCAATCAGCCCCAGCATTTT. Filled out from reference TRBV2 and TRBJ1-5, the complete variable domain reads EPEVTQTPSHQVTQMGQEVILRCVPISNHLYFYWYRQILGQKVEFLVSFYNNEISEKSEIFDDQFSVERPDGSNFTLKIRSTKLEDSAMYFCASSDNFSNQPQHFGDGTRLSIL.

The V gene is TRBV19, the J gene TRBJ1-1, with a possible D match to TRBD1 (5 bases). The germline V gene encodes CDR1 LNHDA and CDR2 SQIVND (reference sequence). The CDR3 has 13 amino acids. V was cut by 5 bases and J by 4 bases, with 11 bases left in between. The CDR3 bases are TGTGCCAGTAGTTGGGGCCAAGGCACTGAAGCTTTCTTT. This translates into CASSWGQGTEAFF.

The table lists this clone with a few counts. The rearrangement uses TRBV11-3 and TRBJ2-2, with D uncertain. This CDR3 is built from 14 residues. Germline CDR1 and CDR2: SGHNT and YENEEA. Between the trimmed V and J ends, which lost 5 bases and 4 bases, there was a span of 11 bases. Here the CDR3 DNA reads TGTGCCAGCAGCCTATTTCCATCCACCGGGGAGCTGTTTTTT. Protein product: CASSLFPSTGELFF.